The next 12 T cell receptor beta chains were all read from a single sample in a study of neurological immune-mediated disorders. Time point specified: longitudinal time-point 1 (baseline). One entry per CDR3 protein results from TCRdb running MiXCR on the 5' RACE reads. Found here are roughly 75,000 distinct CDR3 sequences, about 13% of them singletons; the top ten hold around 4.6%. The sample taken for sequencing was PBMCs. These receptors all come from a female donor with HTLV-1-associated myelopathy (HAM/TSP).

This clonotype was picked up many times. This chain connects TRBV5-1 to TRBJ1-2; D is possibly TRBD1 (6 bases). Between the trimmed V and J ends, which lost 3 bases and 5 bases, there was a span of 20 bases. This CDR3 region has 16 residues. Germline V CDR1 and CDR2: SGHRS, YFSETQ. CDR3 in DNA: TGCGCCAGCAGCTCGTCGACAAGGGGAGGGGGTTATGGCTACACCTTC. Translated: CASSSSTRGGGYGYTF.

This clonotype was recorded once. V is TRBV7-9 and J is TRBJ2-7, with TRBD1 matching over 7 bases. The CDR3 totals 14 residues. The germline gives CDR1 SEHNR, CDR2 FQNEAQ (reference sequence). The V segment lost 2 bases and the J segment 4 bases; nucleotides outside the gene matches: 5. CDR3 nucleotide sequence: TGTGCCAGCAGCTTAAGGGGGCCGGGGTACGAGCAGTACTTC. Translated, it gives CASSLRGPGYEQYF.

This clonotype was counted ten times or more. The gene calls are TRBV9 and TRBJ1-5; D gene ambiguous. This CDR3 is 17 amino acids long. The germline CDR1 and CDR2 sequences are SGDLS and YYNGEE. With 5 bases removed from V and 5 bases from J, the gap between germline ends came to 23 bases. The CDR3 loop reads CASRNIPPVQIDQPQHF. DNA for the CDR3: TGTGCCAGCAGAAATATACCCCCGGTACAGATAGATCAGCCCCAGCATTTT. Full variable domain (outside the CDR3, taken from reference TRBV9 and TRBJ1-5): DSGVTQTPKHLITATGQRVTLRCSPRSGDLSVYWYQQSLDQGLQFLIQYYNGEERAKGNILERFSAQQFPDLHSELNLSSLELGDSALYFCASRNIPPVQIDQPQHFGDGTRLSIL.

Comment on this clonotype: A read error may be the cause here, since a much bigger clone is one base away. The chain recombines TRBV28 with TRBJ1-2; no firm D call. The CDR3 is 12 residues long. Germline V gene lookup returns CDR1 MDHEN and CDR2 SYDVKM. The germline V and J ends were trimmed by 7 bases and 7 bases, with 13 bases remaining between them. The CDR3 reads CASIQTLAGYTF. CDR3 in DNA: TGTGCCAGCATTCAGACACTGGCTGGCTACACCTTC.

Of note for this clonotype: A much larger clonotype is one base distant, so this may be a read error. The gene calls are TRBV7-2 and TRBJ2-3; 7 nucleotides line up with TRBD1. The V and J ends lost 5 bases and 3 bases, in that order; junction bases with no gene match: 8. Germline lookup yields CDR1 SGHTA and CDR2 FQGNSA. The CDR3 consists of 15 residues. In DNA form, the CDR3 reads TGTGCCAGCAGCCTCCGAGACAGGGTTACAGATACGCAGTATTTT. This gives the protein CASSLRDRVTDTQYF.

This clonotype appeared many times. The chain carries TRBV5-1 and TRBJ2-7; 8 bases map to TRBD1. From germline, CDR1 is SGHRS and CDR2 YFSETQ. With V trimmed by 3 bases and J by 1 base, 3 bases remained unmatched. The CDR3 totals 14 residues. The DNA for the CDR3 is TGCGCCAGCAGCTCCGGGACAGGATCCTACGAGCAGTACTTC. This sequence encodes CASSSGTGSYEQYF.

This clonotype has ten or more counts. The genes are TRBV7-6 and TRBJ2-7; TRBD2 matches 10 bases. This CDR3 has 17 amino acids. CDR1 is SGHVS and CDR2 is FNYEAQ in the germline V gene. After removal of 0 bases from V and 3 bases from J, the junction contained 8 bases not matched to a gene. As DNA, the CDR3 is TGTGCCAGCAGCTTAGCGATCAGTAGCGGGGGGATCTACGAGCAGTACTTC. Its translation is CASSLAISSGGIYEQYF.

This clonotype has ten or more counts. The chain employs TRBV29-1 and TRBJ1-1; D unclear. CDR3 length: 13 residues. V lost 4 bases and J 1 base, leaving 10 bases between the germline ends. From germline, CDR1 is SQVTM and CDR2 ANQGSEA. CDR3 protein: CSVGATENTEAFF. Here the CDR3 DNA reads TGCAGCGTTGGGGCTACAGAGAACACTGAAGCTTTCTTT.

A single count supports this clonotype. A much larger clone differs from this one at a single base, so this may be a read error. The gene calls are TRBV5-1 and TRBJ2-7; TRBD1 aligns across 10 bases. The J call may not be correct, given that the DNA end is closer to TRBJ2-1. This CDR3 region has 13 residues. CDR1 is SGHRS and CDR2 is YFSETQ in the germline V gene. The CDR3 here is CASNRDRGHEQFF. CDR3 bases: TGCGCCAGCAACCGGGACAGGGGCCACGAGCAGTTCTTC.

In the case of this clonotype: Given a much more abundant clone one base away, this may be a read error. The chain uses TRBV6-2 or TRBV6-3 and TRBJ1-1, with 7 bases that match TRBD1. The germline gives CDR1 MNHEY, CDR2 SVGEGT. This CDR3 has 16 residues. V trimming: 1 base; J trimming: 1 base; junction bases outside the gene matches: 6. The CDR3 region has the DNA TGTGCCAGCAGTTACTACGGACAGGACAAGAACACTGAAGCTTTCTTT. This gives the protein CASSYYGQDKNTEAFF.

At least ten counts were recorded for this clonotype. The genes are TRBV2 and TRBJ1-4, with 9 bases lining up with TRBD1. The CDR3 runs to 13 residues. Trimming took 7 bases from V and 8 from J; bases not matched to a gene: 5. Germline V gives CDR1 SNHLY, CDR2 FYNNEI. The CDR3 loop is CASKRTGVEKLFF. CDR3 nucleotides: TGTGCCAGCAAACGGACAGGGGTAGAAAAACTGTTTTTT.

In its sample, this clonotype was seen many times. The chain links TRBV28 to TRBJ2-2, with D perhaps TRBD2 (5 bases). Trimming removed 6 bases from V and 2 bases from J, with 19 bases in between. Germline loops: CDR1 MDHEN, CDR2 SYDVKM. This CDR3 is 17 amino acids long. The DNA for the CDR3 is TGTGCCAGCAGCTCGTCCCTCGGGGTTTCTAACACCGGGGAGCTGTTTTTT. Translated, it gives CASSSSLGVSNTGELFF.